A single sample is the source of the 25 T cell receptor beta chains below, sequenced in a study of blood T cell repertoires in COVID-19. TCRdb's copy holds only in-frame clones and misses some; the assay was immunoSEQ multiplex PCR. The sample has about 270,000 clones, approximately 84% seen once. Sequencing used peripheral blood. The receptors shown here come from a human donor with COVID-19, enrolled during active disease. The donor label of this sample is uncertain.

This chain uses TRBV4-1 with TRBJ1-2, with a possible D match to TRBD1 (6 bases). CDR1 is MGHRA, CDR2 YSYEKL, per germline. CDR3 size: 14 residues. The V end lost 0 bases, the J end lost 7 bases, and 12 bases lay between the germline ends. The CDR3 spells CASSQDGGGRGYTF. The CDR3 DNA reads as TGCGCCAGCAGCCAAGATGGGGGGGGCCGTGGCTACACCTTC.

Concerning this clone: The sample contains more than one DNA sequence encoding this CDR3. The genes are TRBV30 and TRBJ2-7, with 7 bases fitting TRBD1. CDR3 length equals 13 residues. The J segment lost 0 bases and the V segment lost 4 bases, leaving 3 bases of the junction unmatched. CDR1 and CDR2 from the germline V gene are GTSNPN and SVGIG (reference sequence). CDR3 coding DNA: TGTGCCTGGATCCGGGACAGCTCCTACGAGCAGTACTTC. Protein product: CAWIRDSSYEQYF.

The chain uses TRBV6-5 and TRBJ1-6; no firm D call. CDR1 and CDR2 (germline): MNHEY, SVGAGI. This CDR3 spans 16 amino acids. Trimming took off 2 bases at V and 0 bases at J, with 8 bases between the two ends. The CDR3 here is CASSYGGTSYNSPLHF. The CDR3 DNA follows: TGTGCCAGCAGTTACGGAGGAACCTCCTATAATTCACCCCTCCACTTT.

This chain links TRBV27 with TRBJ2-7; TRBD1 is a possible D gene (6 bases). The CDR3 has 14 residues. Germline V gene sequence: CDR1 MNHEY, CDR2 SMNVEV (reference sequence). V dropped 2 bases and J dropped 6 bases, with 14 bases sitting between them. CDR3: CASSLGTGHTEQYF. DNA of the CDR3: TGTGCCAGCAGTTTAGGTACAGGGCACACCGAGCAGTACTTC.

The rearrangement joins TRBV12-5 to TRBJ2-3; D gene uncertain. The CDR3 is 15 residues long. V shed 1 base and J shed 4 bases, with 12 bases lying between them. The germline V gene encodes CDR1 LGHNT and CDR2 FRNRAP. The CDR3, as DNA: TGTGCTAGTGGTTTGGGATCAATAGTAGCAGATACGCAGTATTTT. Translating it yields CASGLGSIVADTQYF.

As concerns this clone: The sample holds other DNA sequences that translate to the same CDR3. J is TRBJ2-2 and V is TRBV20-1; 7 bases are a match to TRBD2. The CDR3 consists of 14 residues. Germline CDR1 reads DFQATT; CDR2 reads SNEGSKA (reference sequence). The V and J ends lost 3 bases and 5 bases, in that order; junction bases with no gene match: 6. The CDR3 region has the DNA TGCAGTGCTAGTTCGGGGGGAGATACCGGGGAGCTGTTTTTT. Its protein product is CSASSGGDTGELFF.

The J gene is TRBJ2-3, the V gene TRBV5-1; 9 bases align to TRBD1. Germline lookup yields CDR1 SGHRS and CDR2 YFSETQ. The CDR3 has 15 residues. V shed 4 bases, J shed 4 bases, and the junction held 7 bases outside the gene matches. DNA of the CDR3: TGCGCCAGCAGCCCGTCGAGGACAGGGGCAGATACGCAGTATTTT. Its protein product is CASSPSRTGADTQYF.

The rearrangement joins TRBV7-2 to TRBJ1-1, with TRBD1 as a possible D gene (6 bases). The CDR3 is 16 amino acids. Germline assignment: CDR1 SGHTA and CDR2 FQGNSA. Trimming cost V 2 bases and J 4 bases, with 17 bases left between them. CDR3 DNA: TGTGCCAGCAGCTTAAGGTTCGGGCGCAGGGGCACTGAAGCTTTCTTT. Protein product: CASSLRFGRRGTEAFF.

The V and J genes are TRBV5-8 and TRBJ2-1; TRBD1 agrees at 7 bases. The length of the CDR3 is 17 residues. The ends lost 2 bases at V and 16 bases at J; junction bases unmatched: 24. Germline V CDR1 and CDR2: SGHTS, YDEGEE. CDR3 amino acids: CASSFYVATGVPGTVFF. The CDR3 coding sequence is TGTGCCAGCAGCTTTTATGTTGCTACTGGGGTGCCCGGGACAGTTTTCTTC.

The rearrangement uses TRBV29-1 and TRBJ2-3; D gene uncertain. V was pared by 0 bases and J by 6 bases, with 10 bases between. From germline, CDR1 is SQVTM and CDR2 ANQGSEA. The CDR3 runs 13 residues. CDR3 amino acids: CSVEEDTRDTQYF. DNA of the CDR3: TGCAGCGTTGAAGAAGACACTCGGGATACGCAGTATTTT.

The table lists this clone with a count of one. The rearrangement uses TRBV10-3 and TRBJ2-7; 8 bases fit TRBD1. J lost 3 bases, V lost 7 bases, and 8 bases had no gene match. The CDR3 length is 14 residues. The V gene's germline CDR1 is ENHRY and CDR2 SYGVKD. The CDR3 reads CAITDRDGNYEQYF. CDR3 sequence (DNA): TGTGCCATCACGGACAGGGACGGGAACTACGAGCAGTACTTC.

The chain is built from TRBV28 and TRBJ1-5, with 8 nucleotides matching TRBD1. Germline assignment: CDR1 MDHEN and CDR2 SYDVKM. V lost 2 bases, J lost 2 bases, and 5 bases stayed unmatched. The CDR3 has 16 residues. The CDR3 region has the DNA TGTGCCAGCAGTTTAAGCAGGGGGCCTGGCAATCAGCCCCAGCATTTT. Its translation: CASSLSRGPGNQPQHF. Variable domain in full (rest from reference TRBV28 and TRBJ1-5): DVKVTQSSRYLVKRTGEKVFLECVQDMDHENMFWYRQDPGLGLRLIYFSYDVKMKEKGDIPEGYSVSREKKERFSLILESASTNQTSMYLCASSLSRGPGNQPQHFGDGTRLSIL.

Regarding this clone: The junction and the germline gene differ at one end; a read error may be behind it. V gene TRBV7-7 combines with J gene TRBJ2-6; TRBD1 is a possible D gene (6 bases). Germline values: CDR1 SSHAT, CDR2 FNYEAQ (reference sequence). The CDR3 extends over 15 amino acids. The CDR3 protein is CASSIDRTGANVLTF. DNA of the CDR3: TGTGCTAGCAGCATCGACAGGACTGGGGCCAACGTCCTGACTTTC.

The rearrangement uses TRBV9 and TRBJ2-2; possible D gene TRBD1, 5 bases. Trimming removed 4 bases at V and 0 bases at J, with 10 bases between. Germline V gives CDR1 SGDLS, CDR2 YYNGEE. CDR3 length: 15 amino acids. The CDR3 protein is CASSPRTTNTGELFF. Here the CDR3 DNA reads TGTGCCAGCAGCCCAAGGACAACGAACACCGGGGAGCTGTTTTTT. Based on the CDR3 plus reference TRBV9 and TRBJ2-2, the full variable domain is DSGVTQTPKHLITATGQRVTLRCSPRSGDLSVYWYQQSLDQGLQFLIQYYNGEERAKGNILERFSAQQFPDLHSELNLSSLELGDSALYFCASSPRTTNTGELFFGEGSRLTVL.

This clone is a singleton in its sample. In DNA form, the CDR3 reads TGTGCCAGCAGCTTAGTTTCTTTTCGAGGGGAAGCTTTCTTT. Encoded protein: CASSLVSFRGEAFF. The chain has TRBV11-2 and TRBJ1-1; unclear D gene. CDR1 and CDR2 (germline): SGHAT, FQNNGV. V was cut by 1 base and J by 8 bases, with 14 bases left in between. This CDR3 region has 14 residues.

The chain joins TRBV10-3 to TRBJ2-1; 14 bases are shared with TRBD2. The CDR3 is made up of 15 amino acids. Germline V CDR1 and CDR2: ENHRY, SYGVKD. J gave up 8 bases and V 10 bases, and 10 bases lay outside the gene matches. The CDR3 loop reads CATETSGRGGDEQFF. The CDR3 nucleotides read TGTGCCACAGAGACTAGCGGGAGGGGAGGGGATGAGCAGTTCTTC.

This rearrangement joins TRBV12-3 or TRBV12-4 to TRBJ1-2, with TRBD1 matching 7 bases. This CDR3 region has 13 residues. The V segment lost 6 bases and the J segment 8 bases; nucleotides outside the gene matches: 9. The CDR3 protein is CASSPDRVSGYTF. In nucleotides, the CDR3 is TGTGCCAGCAGCCCAGACAGGGTAAGCGGCTACACCTTC.

V gene TRBV28 combines with J gene TRBJ2-5; maybe TRBD1 (8 bases). Per the germline V gene, CDR1 is MDHEN and CDR2 is SYDVKM. Trimming shortened V by 11 bases and J by 2 bases, and 24 bases separated the two germline ends. This CDR3 spans 16 amino acids. The CDR3 sequence is CASGGRGLDRQETQYF. For the CDR3, the DNA is TGTGCCTCGGGGGGCAGGGGGCTCGATCGGCAAGAGACCCAGTACTTC.

This clone was found once. The rearrangement links TRBV30 to TRBJ2-7; TRBD2 might be the D (6 bases). The germline V and J ends were trimmed by 2 bases and 2 bases, with 10 bases remaining between them. Germline V CDR1 and CDR2: GTSNPN, SVGIG (reference sequence). This CDR3 is 13 amino acids long. The CDR3 DNA reads TGTGCCTGGAGTACCCGGGGGACCTACGAGCAGTACTTC. As protein: CAWSTRGTYEQYF.

Points on this clone: This sample includes further DNA sequences coding for the same CDR3. This sequence joins TRBV10-3 and TRBJ2-3; maybe TRBD2 (6 bases). Germline CDR1 is ENHRY and CDR2 is SYGVKD. Deletions cut 0 bases from V and 3 bases from J, with 10 bases between. CDR3 length equals 15 residues. The CDR3 loop reads CAISESGGGTDTQYF. The DNA for the CDR3 is TGTGCCATCAGTGAGTCGGGGGGAGGTACAGATACGCAGTATTTT.

This chain joins TRBV7-8 and TRBJ2-1; 11 bases agree with TRBD2. Germline trimming cut 5 bases from V and 5 bases from J; bases unmatched to any gene: 8. Per germline, CDR1 SGHVS and CDR2 FQNEAQ. The CDR3 consists of 16 residues. The CDR3 protein is CASSNLAGGGDNEQFF. The CDR3 DNA sequence: TGTGCCAGCAGCAACCTAGCGGGAGGCGGCGACAATGAGCAGTTCTTC.

The rearrangement joins TRBV19 to TRBJ1-5; 9 bases line up with TRBD1. V gave up 6 bases and J gave up 5 bases; unmatched junction bases: 8. Germline-derived CDR1 and CDR2 are LNHDA and SQIVND (reference sequence). The CDR3 is 15 amino acids. The CDR3 protein is CASRPQGAGDQPQHF. The CDR3 DNA reads as TGTGCCAGTAGACCACAGGGGGCTGGAGATCAGCCCCAGCATTTT.

The chain couples TRBV14 to TRBJ2-7; 15 bases align to TRBD2. Germline CDR1 and CDR2: SGHDN and FVKESK. The V gene end was trimmed by 2 bases and the J gene end by 11 bases; junction bases not matched to a gene: 13. This CDR3 has 17 residues. CDR3 in DNA: TGTGCCAGCAGCCAACATCGCGCCGGGACTAGCGGGAGGAGTGAGTACTTC. Its translation is CASSQHRAGTSGRSEYF.

This clone was recorded only once. The gene calls are TRBV5-8 and TRBJ2-3; D unclear. In germline, CDR1 is SGHTS, CDR2 YDEGEE. There are 13 residues in the CDR3. With 0 bases removed from V and 3 bases from J, the gap between germline ends came to 5 bases. The CDR3 region has the DNA TGTGCCAGCAGCTTGGGGCAGACAGATACGCAGTATTTT. The encoded protein is CASSLGQTDTQYF.

The rearrangement joins TRBV6-5 to TRBJ2-7; either TRBD1 or TRBD2 may supply D (5 bases each). The CDR3 is 14 residues long. The germline V and J ends were trimmed by 6 bases and 0 bases, with 12 bases remaining between them. Germline CDR1 reads MNHEY; CDR2 reads SVGAGI. DNA of the CDR3: TGTGCCAGCAGATACGGGGCCGACTCCTACGAGCAGTACTTC. The encoded protein is CASRYGADSYEQYF.